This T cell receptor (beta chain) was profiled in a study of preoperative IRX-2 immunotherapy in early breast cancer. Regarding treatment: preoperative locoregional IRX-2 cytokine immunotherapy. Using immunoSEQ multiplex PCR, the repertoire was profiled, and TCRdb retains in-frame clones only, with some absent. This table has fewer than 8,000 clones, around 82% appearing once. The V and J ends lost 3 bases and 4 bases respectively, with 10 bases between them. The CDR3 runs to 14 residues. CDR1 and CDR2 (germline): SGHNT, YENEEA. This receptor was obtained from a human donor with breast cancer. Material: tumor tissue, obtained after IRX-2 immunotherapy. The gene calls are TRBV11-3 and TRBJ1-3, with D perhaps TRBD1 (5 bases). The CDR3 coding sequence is TGTGCCAGCAGCTTGGGGACTGCAGGAAACACCATATATTTT. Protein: CASSLGTAGNTIYF.